The 23 T cell receptor beta chains in this list originate from one sample, sequenced in a study of T cell repertoires in cytomegalovirus infection. TCRdb re-analysed the reads in MiXCR, keeping a single row per CDR3 protein. The sample has roughly 200,000 distinct CDR3 sequences; roughly 9.8% are singletons. The sequenced sample consisted of PBMCs. All receptors come from a human donor in good health (CMV status not recorded). Some clones in this sample may be carry-over from other donors' samples.

V usage is TRBV14 and J usage is TRBJ1-2, with no clear D. CDR1 SGHDN and CDR2 FVKESK come from the germline V gene. Trimming removed 5 bases at V and 8 bases at J, with 15 bases between. CDR3 length equals 13 residues. CDR3 DNA sequence: TGTGCCAGCAGCTCTTCTGACGGGGTCGGCTACACCTTC. Protein sequence: CASSSSDGVGYTF.

This clonotype was seen at least ten times. The chain is built from TRBV4-3 and TRBJ2-1, with 8 bases identical to TRBD2. Unmatched junction bases numbered 8, after V lost 0 bases and J lost 4 bases. The CDR3 extends over 17 amino acids. Germline CDR1 is LGHNA and CDR2 is YSLEER. The CDR3 sequence: CASSQDSLAEVYNEQFF. CDR3 coding DNA: TGCGCCAGCAGCCAAGATTCACTAGCGGAAGTGTACAATGAGCAGTTCTTC.

Many counts were recorded for this clonotype. The chain couples TRBV5-4 to TRBJ2-1, with 8 bases aligning to TRBD2. V lost 1 base and J lost 9; bases outside the gene matches: 9. The CDR3 has 15 amino acids. Germline V lookup: CDR1 SGHNT, CDR2 YYREEE (reference sequence). CDR3 amino acids: CASSLLSGGPLEQFF. The CDR3 bases are TGTGCCAGCAGCTTGCTCTCGGGAGGGCCTCTTGAGCAGTTCTTC.

Many counts were recorded for this clonotype. The rearrangement links TRBV7-8 to TRBJ2-4, with D uncertain. V lost 0 bases and J 5 bases, leaving 11 bases between the germline ends. The germline V gene encodes CDR1 SGHVS and CDR2 FQNEAQ. There are 15 residues in the CDR3. The CDR3 sequence is CASSLARNRENIQYF. The CDR3 nucleotides are TGTGCCAGCAGCTTAGCGCGGAACCGAGAAAACATTCAGTACTTC.

This chain uses TRBV24-1 with TRBJ2-2; D is undetermined. V lost 0 bases to trimming and J lost 7 bases, with 2 bases between them. CDR1 and CDR2 from the germline V gene are KGHDR and SFDVKD. The CDR3 has 12 amino acids. The CDR3 DNA sequence: TGTGCCACCAGTGATTTGGGCGGGGAGCTGTTTTTT. This encodes CATSDLGGELFF.

This clonotype was counted between two and nine times. The chain recombines TRBV7-8 with TRBJ1-2; 9 bases fit TRBD1. Germline V gives CDR1 SGHVS, CDR2 FQNEAQ. The CDR3 covers 15 residues. V lost 5 bases to trimming and J lost 7 bases; unmatched junction nucleotides: 11. The CDR3 here is CASSAKRTGEAGYTF. The CDR3 DNA reads as TGTGCCAGCAGCGCTAAGAGGACAGGGGAGGCTGGCTACACCTTC.

This clonotype was counted at least ten times. For the CDR3, the DNA is TGTGCCAGCACCCGAGGGGGGGGAATAAGAGAAAAACTGTTTTTT. Translation: CASTRGGGIREKLFF. V and J are TRBV7-2 and TRBJ1-4; a weak D match, TRBD1 (6 bases). The V gene lost 7 bases and the J gene lost 8 bases, with 20 bases spanning the gap. The CDR3 runs 15 residues. CDR1 and CDR2 (germline): SGHTA, FQGNSA.

This clonotype occurred a few times. The rearrangement uses TRBV7-9 and TRBJ2-7, with 11 bases fitting TRBD1. Germline V gene data show CDR1 as SEHNR and CDR2 as FQNEAQ (reference sequence). V dropped 7 bases and J dropped 4; count of bases not matched to a gene: 3. CDR3 length equals 13 residues. The CDR3 DNA is TGTGCCAGCATGGGGGACAGGGGGTACGAGCAGTACTTC. Amino acids: CASMGDRGYEQYF.

This clonotype showed up many times. The rearrangement joins TRBV7-2 to TRBJ2-7, with D perhaps assigned TRBD1 or TRBD2 (6 bases each). V shed 5 bases and J shed 6 bases, with 20 bases lying between them. The V gene's germline CDR1 is SGHTA and CDR2 FQGNSA. CDR3 length: 15 amino acids. CDR3 in DNA: TGTGCCAGCAGCCCAAACATTGGGGGGCTAGGCGAGCAGTACTTC. Translation: CASSPNIGGLGEQYF. The whole variable domain, filled in from reference TRBV7-2 and TRBJ2-7, reads GAGVSQSPSNKVTEKGKDVELRCDPISGHTALYWYRQSLGQGLEFLIYFQGNSAPDKSGLPSDRFSAERTGGSVSTLTIQRTQQEDSAVYLCASSPNIGGLGEQYFGPGTRLTVT.

In this sample, this clonotype is large. The V and J genes are TRBV7-8 and TRBJ1-2, with a possible D match to TRBD1 (5 bases). CDR1 is SGHVS, CDR2 FQNEAQ, per germline. The CDR3 length is 18 residues. V was shortened by 1 base and J by 2 bases, with 20 bases between the two germline ends. In DNA, the CDR3 is TGTGCCAGCAGCTTAGAATCTACCGTGGCAGGGTTCAACTATGGCTACACCTTC. Residues: CASSLESTVAGFNYGYTF. The variable domain in full, completed from reference TRBV7-8 and TRBJ1-2, reads GAGVSQSPRYKVAKRGQDVALRCDPISGHVSLFWYQQALGQGPEFLTYFQNEAQLDKSGLPSDRFFAERPEGSVSTLKIQRTQQEDSAVYLCASSLESTVAGFNYGYTFGSGTRLTVV.

V and J are TRBV2 and TRBJ1-2; no clear D gene. The CDR3 is made up of 13 amino acids. The germline V gene encodes CDR1 SNHLY and CDR2 FYNNEI. The germline V and J ends were trimmed by 4 bases and 8 bases, with 14 bases remaining between them. The CDR3: CASSGAGLEGYTF. CDR3 DNA sequence: TGTGCCAGCAGTGGCGCTGGGCTAGAAGGCTACACCTTC.

The sample holds many counts of this clonotype. The CDR3 DNA sequence: TGTGCCAGCAGCTTTGAAGGGGCGAACTACAATGAGCAGTTCTTC. This sequence encodes CASSFEGANYNEQFF. The chain uses TRBV5-5 and TRBJ2-1, with a possible D match to TRBD1 (5 bases). CDR1 SGHKS and CDR2 YYEKEE come from the germline V gene (reference sequence). The CDR3 covers 15 residues. V shed 2 bases and J shed 3 bases, with 12 bases lying between them.

V gene TRBV7-4 combines with J gene TRBJ1-1; no firm D call. CDR1 SGHVT and CDR2 SQSDAQ come from the germline V gene. V lost 5 bases, J lost 3 bases, and 10 bases lay in between. The CDR3 runs 13 residues. The chain's CDR3 is CASSPERDTEAFF. The CDR3 DNA reads as TGTGCCAGCAGCCCAGAGAGAGACACTGAAGCTTTCTTT.

The V call is TRBV5-4, the J call TRBJ2-1; TRBD2 matches at 13 bases. The trim removed 3 bases at V and 9 bases at J, leaving 6 bases unmatched. This CDR3 has 15 residues. Germline V lookup: CDR1 SGHNT, CDR2 YYREEE (reference sequence). The CDR3 DNA is TGTGCCAGCAGCTATAAGACTAGCGGGAGGACTGAGCAGTTCTTC. Its protein product is CASSYKTSGRTEQFF. The variable domain in full, with the rest retrieved from reference TRBV5-4 and TRBJ2-1, is ETGVTQSPTHLIKTRGQQVTLRCSSQSGHNTVSWYQQALGQGPQFIFQYYREEENGRGNFPPRFSGLQFPNYSSELNVNALELDDSALYLCASSYKTSGRTEQFFGPGTRLTVL.

The table lists this clonotype with many counts. The chain has TRBV10-3 and TRBJ1-3; weak D call: TRBD1 (5 bases). The CDR3 extends over 12 amino acids. CDR1 and CDR2 (germline): ENHRY, SYGVKD. Trimming took 2 bases from V and 9 from J, leaving 8 bases between them. CDR3 amino acids: CAISEEGTTIYF. The CDR3 DNA reads as TGTGCCATCAGTGAGGAGGGGACCACCATATATTTT.

This clonotype was counted many times. This chain connects TRBV6-1 to TRBJ1-2, with D possibly matching TRBD1 (6 bases). V shed 0 bases and J shed 1 base, with 12 bases lying between them. The CDR3 runs to 16 residues. The germline CDR1 and CDR2 sequences are MNHNS and SASEGT. As DNA, the CDR3 is TGTGCCAGCAGTGAAGCTTGGGACACCCTTAACTATGGCTACACCTTC. As protein: CASSEAWDTLNYGYTF.

By sample share, this clonotype is medium-sized. This chain joins TRBV7-2 and TRBJ1-4, with 10 bases lining up with TRBD1. The V gene's germline CDR1 is SGHTA and CDR2 FQGNSA. V lost 0 bases and J lost 6; bases outside the gene matches: 10. CDR3 length: 18 residues. In DNA form, the CDR3 reads TGTGCCAGCAGCTTAGCGTGGGGGACAGGGGATTCAGATGAAAAACTGTTTTTT. It translates to CASSLAWGTGDSDEKLFF.

This clonotype was seen ten or more times. This chain connects TRBV7-6 to TRBJ2-7; D is perhaps TRBD2 (6 bases). Germline assignment: CDR1 SGHVS and CDR2 FNYEAQ. The CDR3 length is 16 residues. Trimming removed 1 base from V and 0 bases from J, with 13 bases in between. The CDR3 protein is CASSLGVRESSYEQYF. The CDR3 DNA is TGTGCCAGCAGCTTAGGGGTCCGGGAGAGCTCCTACGAGCAGTACTTC.

This clonotype has a count of ten or more. The genes are TRBV7-9 and TRBJ1-5; D ambiguous. From germline, CDR1 is SEHNR and CDR2 FQNEAQ (reference sequence). The CDR3 length is 12 residues. V dropped 2 bases and J dropped 6 bases, with 5 bases sitting between them. CDR3 protein: CASSLLGQPQHF. The CDR3 region has the DNA TGTGCCAGCAGCTTATTAGGTCAGCCCCAGCATTTT.

This clonotype was detected many times. The chain employs TRBV10-3 and TRBJ1-1, with 8 positions matching TRBD1. The CDR3 length is 15 residues. Germline loops: CDR1 ENHRY, CDR2 SYGVKD. With V trimmed by 5 bases and J by 1 base, 6 bases remained unmatched. CDR3: CAISFLGQGNTEAFF. The CDR3 DNA is TGTGCCATCAGTTTCCTAGGACAGGGGAACACTGAAGCTTTCTTT.

This clonotype was recorded many times. The CDR3 sequence is CASSLYLTRGPGELFF. CDR3 coding DNA: TGTGCCAGCAGTCTCTACCTCACCAGGGGGCCCGGGGAGCTGTTTTTT. The chain combines TRBV28 with TRBJ2-2; 8 bases are a match to TRBD1. Germline CDR1 is MDHEN and CDR2 is SYDVKM. Trimming at V came to 5 bases and at J to 6 bases, leaving 11 bases not matched to a gene. This CDR3 is 16 amino acids long.

V is TRBV3-1 and J is TRBJ2-7; D may match TRBD1 or TRBD2 (5 bases each). The ends were cut back, 4 bases at V and 3 bases at J, with 13 bases in the middle. In germline, CDR1 is LGHDT, CDR2 YNNKEL (reference sequence). This CDR3 spans 14 amino acids. The CDR3: CASSPGTENYEQYF. CDR3 sequence (DNA): TGTGCCAGCAGCCCCGGGACCGAGAACTACGAGCAGTACTTC.

This clonotype was seen a few times. This chain joins TRBV7-4 and TRBJ1-4; no firm D call. This CDR3 is built from 14 residues. V was shortened by 3 bases and J by 7 bases, with 12 bases between the two germline ends. CDR1 is SGHVT, CDR2 SQSDAQ, per germline. CDR3 nucleotide sequence: TGTGCCAGCAGCTTCCGGGAACTAAGTGAAAAACTGTTTTTT. Residues: CASSFRELSEKLFF.